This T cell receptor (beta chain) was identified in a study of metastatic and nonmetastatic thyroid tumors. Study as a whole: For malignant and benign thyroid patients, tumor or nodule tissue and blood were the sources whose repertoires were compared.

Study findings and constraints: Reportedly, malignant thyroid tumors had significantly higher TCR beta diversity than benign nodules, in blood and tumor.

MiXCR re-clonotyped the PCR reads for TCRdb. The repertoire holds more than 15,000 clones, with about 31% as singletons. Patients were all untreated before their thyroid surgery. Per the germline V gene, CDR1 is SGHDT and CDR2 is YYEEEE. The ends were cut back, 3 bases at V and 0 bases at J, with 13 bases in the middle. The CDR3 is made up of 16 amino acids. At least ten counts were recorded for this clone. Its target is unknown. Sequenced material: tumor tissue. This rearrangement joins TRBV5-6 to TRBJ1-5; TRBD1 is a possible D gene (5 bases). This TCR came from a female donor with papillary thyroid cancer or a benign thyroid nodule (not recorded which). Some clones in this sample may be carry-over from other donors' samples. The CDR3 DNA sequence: TGTGCCAGCAGCTCTTGGGGGGTGGTTAGCAATCAGCCCCAGCATTTT. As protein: CASSSWGVVSNQPQHF. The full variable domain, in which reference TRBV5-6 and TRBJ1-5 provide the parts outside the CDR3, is DAGVTQSPTHLIKTRGQQVTLRCSPKSGHDTVSWYQQALGQGPQFIFQYYEEEERQRGNFPDRFSGHQFPNYSSELNVNALLLGDSALYLCASSSWGVVSNQPQHFGDGTRLSIL.